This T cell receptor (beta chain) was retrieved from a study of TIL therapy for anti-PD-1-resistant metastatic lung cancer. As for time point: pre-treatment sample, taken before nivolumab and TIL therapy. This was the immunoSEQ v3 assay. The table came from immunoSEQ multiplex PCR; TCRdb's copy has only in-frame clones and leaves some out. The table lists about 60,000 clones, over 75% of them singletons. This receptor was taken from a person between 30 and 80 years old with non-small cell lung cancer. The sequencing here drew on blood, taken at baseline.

The CDR3 protein is CASSPKGANTEAFF. The CDR3 nucleotides are TGTGCCAGCAGCCCCAAGGGGGCGAACACTGAAGCTTTCTTT. V usage is TRBV5-4 and J usage is TRBJ1-1, with 7 bases fitting TRBD1. Trimming removed 4 bases from V and 1 base from J; junction bases left unmatched: 4. CDR1 is SGHNT and CDR2 is YYREEE in the germline V gene (reference sequence). The CDR3 loop spans 14 amino acids.